This TCR beta chain was recorded in a study of persistence of HIV-infected CD4 T cells. Study findings and constraints: Degenerate expanded CDR3beta sequences were enriched among CMV- and Gag-responding cells.

An overlapping HIV-1 Gag peptide pool stimulated these cells at 0.85 to 1 ug/peptide/mL. CD40L/CD69 double-negative CD45RO-high memory CD4+ T cells were collected. Stimulated PBMCs had first been depleted of CD8+ T cells. This was the immunoSEQ version 4 assay in survey mode. Sequencing used immunoSEQ multiplex PCR; TCRdb keeps in-frame clones, though not all of them. The table records about 43,000 clones, around 82% of them present only once. This clone was detected only a few times. Its antigen is not identified. The sample here was CD4+ T cells sorted from PBMCs after roughly 20-hour stimulation, taken from a patient who received antiretroviral therapy. This receptor was identified in an adult man with HIV who was CMV-seropositive.

The CDR3 reads CATSRDSLGQGARGANVLTF. The CDR3 nucleotides are TGTGCCACCAGCAGAGATAGCCTCGGACAGGGGGCGCGAGGGGCCAACGTCCTGACTTTC. The rearrangement uses TRBV15 and TRBJ2-6, with TRBD1 matching 11 bases. Germline CDR1 is LNHNV and CDR2 is YYDKDF (reference sequence). CDR3 length equals 20 residues. The junction had 11 bases not matched to a gene; V was cut back by 0 bases and J by 4 bases.